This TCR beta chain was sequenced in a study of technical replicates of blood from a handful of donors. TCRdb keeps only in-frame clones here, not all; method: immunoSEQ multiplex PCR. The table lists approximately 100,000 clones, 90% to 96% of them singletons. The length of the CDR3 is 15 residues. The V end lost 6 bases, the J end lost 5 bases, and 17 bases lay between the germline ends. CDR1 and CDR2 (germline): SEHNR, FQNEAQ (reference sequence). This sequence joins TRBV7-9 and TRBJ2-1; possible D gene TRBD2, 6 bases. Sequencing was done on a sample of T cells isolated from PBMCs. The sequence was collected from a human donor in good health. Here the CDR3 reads CASRLAGSINNEQFF. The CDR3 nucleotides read TGTGCCAGCAGACTAGCTGGATCCATAAACAATGAGCAGTTCTTC.